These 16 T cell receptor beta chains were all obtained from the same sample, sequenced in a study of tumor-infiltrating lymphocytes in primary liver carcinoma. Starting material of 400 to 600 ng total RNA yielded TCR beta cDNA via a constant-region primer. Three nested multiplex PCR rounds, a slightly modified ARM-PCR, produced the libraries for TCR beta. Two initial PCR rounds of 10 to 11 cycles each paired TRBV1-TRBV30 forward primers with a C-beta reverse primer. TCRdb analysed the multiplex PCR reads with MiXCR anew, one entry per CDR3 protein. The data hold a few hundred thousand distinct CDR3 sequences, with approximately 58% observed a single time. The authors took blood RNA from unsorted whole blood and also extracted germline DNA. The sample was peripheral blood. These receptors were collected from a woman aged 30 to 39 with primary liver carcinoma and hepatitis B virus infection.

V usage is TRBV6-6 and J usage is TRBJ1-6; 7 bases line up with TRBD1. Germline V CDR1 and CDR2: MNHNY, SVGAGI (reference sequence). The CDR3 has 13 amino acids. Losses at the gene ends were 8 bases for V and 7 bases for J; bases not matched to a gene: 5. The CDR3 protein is CASYRDRNSPLHF. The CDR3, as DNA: TGTGCCAGCTACCGGGACAGAAATTCACCCCTCCACTTT.

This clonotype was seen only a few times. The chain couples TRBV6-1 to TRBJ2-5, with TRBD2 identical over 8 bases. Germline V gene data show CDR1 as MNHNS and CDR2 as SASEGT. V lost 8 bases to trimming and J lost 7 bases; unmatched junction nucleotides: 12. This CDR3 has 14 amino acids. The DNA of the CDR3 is TGTGCCAGCGGGTTGAAGCGGGAGTTTGGGACCCAGTACTTC. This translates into CASGLKREFGTQYF.

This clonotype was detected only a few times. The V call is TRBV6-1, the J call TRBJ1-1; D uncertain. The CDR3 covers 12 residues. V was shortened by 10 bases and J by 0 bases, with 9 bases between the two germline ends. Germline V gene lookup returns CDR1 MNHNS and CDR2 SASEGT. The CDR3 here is CAIADMNTEAFF. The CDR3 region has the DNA TGTGCCATCGCAGACATGAACACTGAAGCTTTCTTT.

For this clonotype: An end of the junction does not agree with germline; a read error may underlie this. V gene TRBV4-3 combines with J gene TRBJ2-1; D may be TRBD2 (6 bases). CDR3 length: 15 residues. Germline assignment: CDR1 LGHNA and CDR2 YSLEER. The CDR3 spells CASRPRDSLYNGQFF. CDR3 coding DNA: TGCGCCAGCAGACCCCGGGACTCGCTATACAATGGGCAGTTCTTC.

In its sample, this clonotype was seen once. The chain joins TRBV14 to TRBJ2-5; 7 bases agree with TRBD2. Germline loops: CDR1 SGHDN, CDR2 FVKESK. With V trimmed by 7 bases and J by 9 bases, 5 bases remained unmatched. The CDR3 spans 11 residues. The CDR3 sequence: CASNIRGAQYF. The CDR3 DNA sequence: TGTGCCAGCAACATTCGGGGGGCCCAGTACTTC. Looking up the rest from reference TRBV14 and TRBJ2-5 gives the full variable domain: EAGVTQFPSHSVIEKGQTVTLRCDPISGHDNLYWYRRVMGKEIKFLLHFVKESKQDESGMPNNRFLAERTGGTYSTLKVQPAELEDSGVYFCASNIRGAQYFGPGTRLLVL.

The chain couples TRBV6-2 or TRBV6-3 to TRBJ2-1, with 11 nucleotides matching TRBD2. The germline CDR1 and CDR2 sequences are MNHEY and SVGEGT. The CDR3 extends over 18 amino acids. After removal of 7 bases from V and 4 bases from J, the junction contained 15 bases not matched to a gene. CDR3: CASTPGLAAQSMYNEQFF. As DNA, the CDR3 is TGTGCCAGCACCCCGGGACTAGCGGCCCAGAGTATGTACAATGAGCAGTTCTTC.

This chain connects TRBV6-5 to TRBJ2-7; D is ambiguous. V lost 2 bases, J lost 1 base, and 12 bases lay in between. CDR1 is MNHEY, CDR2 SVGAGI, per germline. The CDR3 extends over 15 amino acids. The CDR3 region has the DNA TGTGCCAGCAGTTACGAGAACAGCAGTTCCTACGAGCAGTACTTC. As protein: CASSYENSSSYEQYF.

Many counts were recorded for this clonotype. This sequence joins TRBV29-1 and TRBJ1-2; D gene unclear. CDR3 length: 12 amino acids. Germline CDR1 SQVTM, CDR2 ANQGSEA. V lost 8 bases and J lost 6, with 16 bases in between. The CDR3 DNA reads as TGCAGCACGGTCCGGGGAGTACATGGCTACACCTTC. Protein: CSTVRGVHGYTF.

The CDR3 is CASSFMGRGANEQFF. The CDR3 DNA sequence: TGTGCCAGCAGCTTCATGGGGCGGGGGGCCAATGAGCAGTTCTTC. The chain joins TRBV5-4 to TRBJ2-1, with 8 positions matching TRBD2. The CDR3 consists of 15 residues. The V gene's germline CDR1 is SGHNT and CDR2 YYREEE (reference sequence). Losses at the gene ends were 2 bases for V and 6 bases for J; bases not matched to a gene: 7.

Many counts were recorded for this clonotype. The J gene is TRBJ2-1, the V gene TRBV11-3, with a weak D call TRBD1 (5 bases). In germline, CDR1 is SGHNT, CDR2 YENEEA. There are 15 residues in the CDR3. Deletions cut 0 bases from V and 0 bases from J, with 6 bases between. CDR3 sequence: CASSLEGASYNEQFF. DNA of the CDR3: TGTGCCAGCAGCTTAGAAGGGGCCTCCTACAATGAGCAGTTCTTC.

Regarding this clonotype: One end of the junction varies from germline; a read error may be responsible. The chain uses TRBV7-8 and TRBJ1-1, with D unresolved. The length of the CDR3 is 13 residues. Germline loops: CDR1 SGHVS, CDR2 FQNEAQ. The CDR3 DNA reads TGTGCCAGCAGCTTATCCCTGAACACTGAAGCTCTCTTT. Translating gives CASSLSLNTEALF.

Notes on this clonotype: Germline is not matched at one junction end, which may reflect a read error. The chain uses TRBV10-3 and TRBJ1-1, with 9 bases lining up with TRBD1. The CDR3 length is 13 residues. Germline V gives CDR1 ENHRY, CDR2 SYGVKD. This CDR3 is CAVRTGEYTEAFF. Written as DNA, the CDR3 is TGTGCCGTCAGGACAGGGGAATACACTGAAGCTTTCTTT.

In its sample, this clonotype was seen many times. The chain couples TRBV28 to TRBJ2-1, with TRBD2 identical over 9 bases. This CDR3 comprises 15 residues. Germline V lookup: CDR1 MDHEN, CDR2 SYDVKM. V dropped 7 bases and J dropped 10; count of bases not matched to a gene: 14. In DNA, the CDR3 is TGTGCCAGCAACCCAATAGCGGGAGTTTCGGAGGAGCAGTTCTTC. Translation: CASNPIAGVSEEQFF.

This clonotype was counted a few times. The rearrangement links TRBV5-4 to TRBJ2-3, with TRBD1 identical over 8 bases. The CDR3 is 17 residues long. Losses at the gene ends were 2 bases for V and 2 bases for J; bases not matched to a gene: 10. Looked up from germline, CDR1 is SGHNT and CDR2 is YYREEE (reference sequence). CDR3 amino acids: CASSFLTGATLTDTQYF. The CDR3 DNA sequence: TGTGCCAGCAGCTTCCTGACAGGGGCCACCCTCACAGATACGCAGTATTTT.

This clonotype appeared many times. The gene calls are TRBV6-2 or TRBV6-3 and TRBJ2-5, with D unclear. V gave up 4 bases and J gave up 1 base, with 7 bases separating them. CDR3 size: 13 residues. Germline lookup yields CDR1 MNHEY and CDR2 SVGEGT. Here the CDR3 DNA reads TGTGCCAGCAGTTTGTTCTCCCAAGAGACCCAGTACTTC. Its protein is CASSLFSQETQYF.

CDR3 sequence (DNA): TGTGCCAGCAGTGAATTTCTAGGGGGGCCCCAGCATTTT. It translates to CASSEFLGGPQHF. The chain recombines TRBV25-1 with TRBJ1-5; a weak D match, TRBD1 (6 bases). CDR3 size: 13 residues. Germline V lookup: CDR1 MGHDK, CDR2 SYGVNS. V was shortened by 1 base and J by 9 bases, with 10 bases between the two germline ends.